This T cell receptor (beta chain) was profiled in a study of tissue T cells after allogeneic stem cell transplantation. Germline lookup yields CDR1 FNHDT and CDR2 SITEND (reference sequence). The CDR3 is 13 residues long. V gave up 7 bases and J gave up 0 bases, with 9 bases separating them. Concerning this clone: Antigen unknown. The genes are named according to mouse. The read terminates 1 residue before the CDR3 end, so the remaining end is supplied by the germline J gene.

Points from the study as a whole: Blood and spleen captured only part of the tissue TCR repertoire. Shared clones across patients were few; motif clustering revealed tissue-specific shared signatures. Some tissue clones might be persisting host cells; their alloreactivity or antigen specificity was not determined.

TCRbeta CDR3 was sequenced at survey depth with template counts. TCRdb's copy holds only in-frame clones and misses some; the assay was immunoSEQ multiplex PCR. The table has 40,000 to 60,000 clones, less than 75% seen once; the top ten hold about 0.71%. Sequencing used sorted cells pooled from one or two spleens. The chain carries TRBV19 and TRBJ2-5; D possibly matches TRBD1 or TRBD2 (5 bases each). The TCR was taken from a pool of C57BL/6 mice in good health. CDR3 in amino acids: CASVGRNQDTQYF. The sequenced part of the CDR3 DNA is TGTGCCAGCGTGGGACGAAACCAAGACACCCAGTAC.